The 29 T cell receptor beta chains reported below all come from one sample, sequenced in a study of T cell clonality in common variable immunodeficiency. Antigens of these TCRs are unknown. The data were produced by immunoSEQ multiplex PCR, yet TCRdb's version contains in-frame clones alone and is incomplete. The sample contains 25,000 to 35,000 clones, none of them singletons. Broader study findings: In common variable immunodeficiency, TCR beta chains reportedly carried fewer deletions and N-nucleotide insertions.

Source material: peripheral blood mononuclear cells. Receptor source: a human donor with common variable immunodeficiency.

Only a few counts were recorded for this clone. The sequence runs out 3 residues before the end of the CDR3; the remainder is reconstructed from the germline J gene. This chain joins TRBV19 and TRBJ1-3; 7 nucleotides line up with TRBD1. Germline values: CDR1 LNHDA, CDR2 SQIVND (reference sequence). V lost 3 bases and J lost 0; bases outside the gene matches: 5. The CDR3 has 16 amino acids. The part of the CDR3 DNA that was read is TGTGCCAGTAGTATCAACAGGGGCGACTCTGGAAACACC. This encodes CASSINRGDSGNT. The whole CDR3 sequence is CASSINRGDSGNTIYF.

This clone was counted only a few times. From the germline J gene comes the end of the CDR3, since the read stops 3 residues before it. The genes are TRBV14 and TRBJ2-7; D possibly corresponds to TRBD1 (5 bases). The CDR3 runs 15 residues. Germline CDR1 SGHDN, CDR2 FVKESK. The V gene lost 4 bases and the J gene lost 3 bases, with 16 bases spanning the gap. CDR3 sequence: CASSRLVQGGYEQYF. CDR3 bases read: TGTGCCAGCAGCCGCCTGGTCCAGGGCGGCTACGAG.

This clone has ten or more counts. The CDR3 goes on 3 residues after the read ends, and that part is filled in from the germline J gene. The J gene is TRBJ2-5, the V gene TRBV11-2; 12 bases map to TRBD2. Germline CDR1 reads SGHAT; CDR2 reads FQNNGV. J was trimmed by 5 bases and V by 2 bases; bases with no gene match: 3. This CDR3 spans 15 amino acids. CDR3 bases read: TGTGCCAGCAGCTTAAGACTAGCGGGAGCTGAGACC. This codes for CASSLRLAGAET. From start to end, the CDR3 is CASSLRLAGAETQYF.

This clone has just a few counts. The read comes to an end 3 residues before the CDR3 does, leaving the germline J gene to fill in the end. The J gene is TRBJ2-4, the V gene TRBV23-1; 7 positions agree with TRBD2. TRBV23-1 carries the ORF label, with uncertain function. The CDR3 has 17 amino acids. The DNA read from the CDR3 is TGCGCCAGCAGCCCGGGGGGTCCGCGGTGGTGGAAGGGAATT. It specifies CASSPGGPRWWKGI. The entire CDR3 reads CASSPGGPRWWKGIQYF.

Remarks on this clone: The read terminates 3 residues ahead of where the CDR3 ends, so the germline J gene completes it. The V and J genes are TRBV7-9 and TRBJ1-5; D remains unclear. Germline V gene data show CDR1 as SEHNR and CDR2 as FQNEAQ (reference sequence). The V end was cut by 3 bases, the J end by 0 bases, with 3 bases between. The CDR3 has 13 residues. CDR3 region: CASSFNSNQPQHF. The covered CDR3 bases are TGTGCCAGCAGCTTTAATAGCAATCAGCCC.

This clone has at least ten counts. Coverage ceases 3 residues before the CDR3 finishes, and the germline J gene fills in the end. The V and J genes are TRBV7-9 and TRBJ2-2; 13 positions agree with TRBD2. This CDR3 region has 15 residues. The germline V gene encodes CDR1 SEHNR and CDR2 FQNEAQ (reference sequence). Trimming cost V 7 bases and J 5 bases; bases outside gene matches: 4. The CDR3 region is CASIPGLAGTGELFF. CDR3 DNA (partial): TGTGCCAGCATACCGGGACTAGCGGGGACCGGGGAG.

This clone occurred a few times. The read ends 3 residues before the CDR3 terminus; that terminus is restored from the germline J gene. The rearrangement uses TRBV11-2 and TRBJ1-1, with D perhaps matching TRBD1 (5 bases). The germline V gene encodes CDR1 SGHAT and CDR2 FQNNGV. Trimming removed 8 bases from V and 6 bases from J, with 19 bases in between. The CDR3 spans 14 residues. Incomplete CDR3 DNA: TGTGCCAGCGGGGGGGTTACCATATTATCTGAA. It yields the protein CASGGVTILSE. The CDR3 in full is CASGGVTILSEAFF.

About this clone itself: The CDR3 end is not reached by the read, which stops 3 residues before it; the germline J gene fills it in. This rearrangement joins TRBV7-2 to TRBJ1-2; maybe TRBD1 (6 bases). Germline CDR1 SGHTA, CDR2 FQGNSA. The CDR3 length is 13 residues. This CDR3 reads CASSPRTAGGYTF. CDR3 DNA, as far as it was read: TGTGCCAGCAGCCCTAGGACAGCGGGGGGC.

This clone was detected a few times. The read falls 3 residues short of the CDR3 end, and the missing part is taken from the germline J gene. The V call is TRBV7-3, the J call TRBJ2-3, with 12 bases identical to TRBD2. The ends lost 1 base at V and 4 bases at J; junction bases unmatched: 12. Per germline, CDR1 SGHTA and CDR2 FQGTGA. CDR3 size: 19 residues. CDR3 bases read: TGTGCCAGCAGCTTAATGTCTCCACTCCTAGCGGGAGGGCCAGATACG. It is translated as CASSLMSPLLAGGPDT. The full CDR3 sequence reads CASSLMSPLLAGGPDTQYF.

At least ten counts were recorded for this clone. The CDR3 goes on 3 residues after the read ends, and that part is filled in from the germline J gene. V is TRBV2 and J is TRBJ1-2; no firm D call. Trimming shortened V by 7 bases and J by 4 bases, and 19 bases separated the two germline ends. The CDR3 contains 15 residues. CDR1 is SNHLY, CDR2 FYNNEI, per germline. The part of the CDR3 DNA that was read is TGTGCCAGCACACTCCGGGGAGCGATTGCCTATGGC. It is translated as CASTLRGAIAYG. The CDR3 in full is CASTLRGAIAYGYTF.

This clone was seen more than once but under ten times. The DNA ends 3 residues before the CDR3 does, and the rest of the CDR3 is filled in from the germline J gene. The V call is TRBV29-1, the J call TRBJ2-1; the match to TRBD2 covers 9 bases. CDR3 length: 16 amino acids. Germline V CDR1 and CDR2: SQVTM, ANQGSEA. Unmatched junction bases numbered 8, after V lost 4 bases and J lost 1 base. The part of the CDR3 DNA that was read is TGCAGCGTTGGGCTTGCGGGAGGGCCTTCCTACAATGAG. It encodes CSVGLAGGPSYNE. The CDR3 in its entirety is CSVGLAGGPSYNEQFF.

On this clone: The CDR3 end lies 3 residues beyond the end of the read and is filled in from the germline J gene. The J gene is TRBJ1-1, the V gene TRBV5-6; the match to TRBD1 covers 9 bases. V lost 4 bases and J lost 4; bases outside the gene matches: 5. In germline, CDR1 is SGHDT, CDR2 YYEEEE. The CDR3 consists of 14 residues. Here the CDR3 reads CASSLQGAGTEAFF. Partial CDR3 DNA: TGTGCCAGCAGCCTACAGGGGGCTGGCACTGAA.

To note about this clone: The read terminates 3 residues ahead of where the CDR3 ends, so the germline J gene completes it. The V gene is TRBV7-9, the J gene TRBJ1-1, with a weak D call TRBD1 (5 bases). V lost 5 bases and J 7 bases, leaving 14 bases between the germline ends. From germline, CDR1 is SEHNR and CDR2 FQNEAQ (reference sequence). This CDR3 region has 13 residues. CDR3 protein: CASSTRQQLEAFF. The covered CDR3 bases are TGTGCCAGCAGCACCCGACAGCAACTTGAA.

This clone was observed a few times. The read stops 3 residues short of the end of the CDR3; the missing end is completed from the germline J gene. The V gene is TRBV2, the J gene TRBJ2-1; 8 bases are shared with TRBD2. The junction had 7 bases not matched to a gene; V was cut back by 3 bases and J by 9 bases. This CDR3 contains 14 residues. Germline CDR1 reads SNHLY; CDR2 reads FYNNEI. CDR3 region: CASSELAGVTEQFF. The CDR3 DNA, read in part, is TGTGCCAGCAGTGAGCTAGCGGGTGTGACTGAG.

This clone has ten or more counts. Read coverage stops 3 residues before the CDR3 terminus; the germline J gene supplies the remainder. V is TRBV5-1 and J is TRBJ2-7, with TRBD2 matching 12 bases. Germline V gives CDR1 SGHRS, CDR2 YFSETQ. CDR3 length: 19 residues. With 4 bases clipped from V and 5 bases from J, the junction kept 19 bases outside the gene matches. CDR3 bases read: TGCGCCAGCAGCCCGGGACTAGCGGGCCTCCATGGGTCTGGGGACGAG. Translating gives CASSPGLAGLHGSGDE. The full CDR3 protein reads CASSPGLAGLHGSGDEQYF.

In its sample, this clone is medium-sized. The sequenced part of the CDR3 DNA is TGTGCCAGCTCACCACGGACTAGCGGGACCTCCTACGAG. Amino acid sequence: CASSPRTSGTSYE. The full CDR3 protein reads CASSPRTSGTSYEQYF. This chain connects TRBV18 to TRBJ2-7, with TRBD2 matching 12 bases. The observed sequence ends 3 residues before the CDR3 terminus, with the missing tail filled in from the germline J gene. The CDR3 consists of 16 residues. Germline V gene sequence: CDR1 KGHSH, CDR2 LQKENI. V lost 1 base and J lost 0; bases outside the gene matches: 1. Supplemented by reference TRBV18 and TRBJ2-7, the full variable domain reads NAGVMQNPRHLVRRRGQEARLRCSPMKGHSHVYWYRQLPEEGLKFMVYLQKENIIDESGMPKERFSAEFPKEGPSILRIQQVVRGDSAAYFCASSPRTSGTSYEQYFGPGTRLTVT.

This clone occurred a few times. CDR3 sequence reads: CASSLRVQGNHEQYF. Partial CDR3 DNA: TGTGCCAGCAGCTTAAGAGTTCAGGGTAACCACGAG. This sequence joins TRBV7-3 and TRBJ2-7, with TRBD1 as a possible D gene (5 bases). The CDR3 end is not reached by the read, which stops 3 residues before it; the germline J gene fills it in. Germline assignment: CDR1 SGHTA and CDR2 FQGTGA. This CDR3 is 15 amino acids long. The V end was cut by 1 base, the J end by 5 bases, with 15 bases between.

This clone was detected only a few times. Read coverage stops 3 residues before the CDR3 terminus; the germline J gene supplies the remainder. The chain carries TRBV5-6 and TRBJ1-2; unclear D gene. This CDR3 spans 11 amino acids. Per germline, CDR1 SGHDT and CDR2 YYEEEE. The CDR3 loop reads CASSVGGRYTF. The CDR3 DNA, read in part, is TGTGCCAGCAGCGTTGGAGGGCGC.

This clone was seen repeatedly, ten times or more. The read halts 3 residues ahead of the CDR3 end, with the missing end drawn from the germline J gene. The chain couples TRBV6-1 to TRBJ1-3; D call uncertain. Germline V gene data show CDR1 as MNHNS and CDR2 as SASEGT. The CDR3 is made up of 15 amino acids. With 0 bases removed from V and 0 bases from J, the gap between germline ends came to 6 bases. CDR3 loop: CASSEALASGNTIYF. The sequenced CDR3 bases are TGTGCCAGCAGTGAAGCTTTGGCCTCTGGAAACACC.

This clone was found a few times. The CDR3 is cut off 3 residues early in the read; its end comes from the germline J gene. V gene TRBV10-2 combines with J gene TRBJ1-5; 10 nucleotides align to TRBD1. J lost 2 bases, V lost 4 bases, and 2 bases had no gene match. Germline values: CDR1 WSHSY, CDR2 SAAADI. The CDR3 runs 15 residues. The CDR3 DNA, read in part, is TGCGCCAGCAGTGGGACAGGGGGTCGCAATCAGCCC. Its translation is CASSGTGGRNQP. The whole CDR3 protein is CASSGTGGRNQPQHF.

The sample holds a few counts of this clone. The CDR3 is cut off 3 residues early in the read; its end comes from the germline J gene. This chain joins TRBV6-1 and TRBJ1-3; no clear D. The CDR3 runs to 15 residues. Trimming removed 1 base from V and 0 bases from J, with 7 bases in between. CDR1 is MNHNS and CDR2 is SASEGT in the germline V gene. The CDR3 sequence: CASSEGRGSGNTIYF. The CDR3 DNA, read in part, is TGTGCCAGCAGTGAAGGCCGGGGCTCTGGAAACACC.

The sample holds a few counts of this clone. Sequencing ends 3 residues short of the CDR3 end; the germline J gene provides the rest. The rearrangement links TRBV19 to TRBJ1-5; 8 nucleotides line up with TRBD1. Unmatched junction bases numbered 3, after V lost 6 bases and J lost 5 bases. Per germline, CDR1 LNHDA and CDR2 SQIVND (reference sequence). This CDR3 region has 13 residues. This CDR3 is CASRGQGHQPQHF. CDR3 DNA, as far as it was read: TGTGCCAGTAGAGGACAGGGACATCAGCCC.

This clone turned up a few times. The covered CDR3 bases are TGTGCCAGCACAGCGGGACGGCCGAACACCGGGGAG. Translation gives CASTAGRPNTGE. The complete CDR3 sequence is CASTAGRPNTGELFF. The rearrangement links TRBV2 to TRBJ2-2; TRBD2 aligns across 7 bases. With the read ending 3 residues before the CDR3 end, the germline J gene is used to fill in that end. Losses at the gene ends were 7 bases for V and 0 bases for J; bases not matched to a gene: 5. This CDR3 comprises 15 residues. CDR1 is SNHLY, CDR2 FYNNEI, per germline.

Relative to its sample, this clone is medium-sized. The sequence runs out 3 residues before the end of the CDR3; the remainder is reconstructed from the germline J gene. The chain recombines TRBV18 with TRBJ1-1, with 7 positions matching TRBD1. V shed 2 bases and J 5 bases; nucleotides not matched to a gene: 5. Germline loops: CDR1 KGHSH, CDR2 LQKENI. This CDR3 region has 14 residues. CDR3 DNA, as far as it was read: TGTGCCAGCTCACCAGACAGGGTGCAAACTGAA. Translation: CASSPDRVQTE. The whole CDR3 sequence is CASSPDRVQTEAFF.

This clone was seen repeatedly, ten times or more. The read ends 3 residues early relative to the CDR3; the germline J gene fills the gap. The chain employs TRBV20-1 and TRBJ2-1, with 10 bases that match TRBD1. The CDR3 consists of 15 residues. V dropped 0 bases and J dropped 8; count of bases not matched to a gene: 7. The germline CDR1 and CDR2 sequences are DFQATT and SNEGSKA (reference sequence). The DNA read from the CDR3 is TGCAGTGCTAGAGACCGGACAGGGGGTACCGATGAG. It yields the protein CSARDRTGGTDE. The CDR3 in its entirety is CSARDRTGGTDEQFF.

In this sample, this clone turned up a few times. The part of the CDR3 DNA that was read is TGTGCCAGTAGTATCCGACAGGGGCGGCGCGGC. Its translation: CASSIRQGRRG. The whole CDR3 protein is CASSIRQGRRGYTF. This rearrangement joins TRBV19 to TRBJ1-2; 8 bases are shared with TRBD1. The read terminates 3 residues before the CDR3 end, so the remaining end is supplied by the germline J gene. The CDR3 sequence is 14 residues long. The V gene's germline CDR1 is LNHDA and CDR2 SQIVND (reference sequence).

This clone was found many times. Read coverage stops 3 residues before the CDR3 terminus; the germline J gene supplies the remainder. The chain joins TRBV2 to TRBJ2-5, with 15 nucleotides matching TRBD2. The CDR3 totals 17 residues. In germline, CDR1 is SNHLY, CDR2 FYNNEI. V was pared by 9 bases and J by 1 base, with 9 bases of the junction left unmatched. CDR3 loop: CARTGTSGRTGQETQYF. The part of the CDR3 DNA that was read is TGTGCCAGAACCGGGACTAGCGGGAGGACGGGCCAAGAGACC.

Incomplete CDR3 DNA: TGCGCCAGCAGCTTGGAAGGACAGTTCAATGAG. This encodes CASSLEGQFNE. The full-length CDR3 reads as CASSLEGQFNEQFF. The chain carries TRBV5-1 and TRBJ2-1; D is possibly TRBD1 (6 bases). The CDR3 extends 3 residues past the end of the read, so its final part is completed from the germline J gene. The CDR3 length is 14 residues. CDR1 and CDR2 from the germline V gene are SGHRS and YFSETQ. V was shortened by 0 bases and J by 6 bases, with 10 bases between the two germline ends.

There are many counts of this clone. The CDR3 bases that were read are TGTGCCAGCAGTGGTAGCGGGAGAGACGGCGAG. The encoded protein is CASSGSGRDGE. The complete CDR3 protein is CASSGSGRDGEQYF. The V and J genes are TRBV6-1 and TRBJ2-7, with 9 bases matching TRBD2. The read comes to an end 3 residues before the CDR3 does, leaving the germline J gene to fill in the end. Germline V lookup: CDR1 MNHNS, CDR2 SASEGT. After removal of 4 bases from V and 6 bases from J, the junction contained 7 bases not matched to a gene. The CDR3 length is 14 residues.